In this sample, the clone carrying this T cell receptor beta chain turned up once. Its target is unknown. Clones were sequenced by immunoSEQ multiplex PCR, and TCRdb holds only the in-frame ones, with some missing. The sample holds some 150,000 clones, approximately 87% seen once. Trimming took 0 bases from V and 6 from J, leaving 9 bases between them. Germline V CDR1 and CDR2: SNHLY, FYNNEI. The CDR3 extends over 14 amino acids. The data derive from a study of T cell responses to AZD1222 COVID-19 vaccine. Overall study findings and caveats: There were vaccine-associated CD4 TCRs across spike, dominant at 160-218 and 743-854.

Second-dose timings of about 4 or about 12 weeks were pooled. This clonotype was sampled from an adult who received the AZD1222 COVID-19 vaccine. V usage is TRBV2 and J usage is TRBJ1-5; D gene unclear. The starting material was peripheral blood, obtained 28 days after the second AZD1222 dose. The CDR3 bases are TGTGCCAGCAGTGAAGCGGCTGAAACTCAGCCCCAGCATTTT. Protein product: CASSEAAETQPQHF.